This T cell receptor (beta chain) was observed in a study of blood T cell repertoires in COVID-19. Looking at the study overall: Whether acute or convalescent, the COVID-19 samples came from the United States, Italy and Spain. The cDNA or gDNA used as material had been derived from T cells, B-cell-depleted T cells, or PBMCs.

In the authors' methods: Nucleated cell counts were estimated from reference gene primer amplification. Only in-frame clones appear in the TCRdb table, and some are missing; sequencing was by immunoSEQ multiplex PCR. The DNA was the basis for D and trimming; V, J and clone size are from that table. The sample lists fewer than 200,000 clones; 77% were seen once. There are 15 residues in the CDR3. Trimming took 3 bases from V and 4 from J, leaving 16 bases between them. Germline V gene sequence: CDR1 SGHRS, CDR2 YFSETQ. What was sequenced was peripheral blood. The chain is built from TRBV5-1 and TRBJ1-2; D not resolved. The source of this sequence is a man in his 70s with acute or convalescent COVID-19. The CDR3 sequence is CASSSGATGAYGYTF. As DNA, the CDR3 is TGCGCCAGCAGCTCCGGTGCGACCGGAGCCTATGGCTACACCTTC.